The clone carrying this T cell receptor (beta chain) was detected a few times. In the same sample, other DNA sequences code for this CDR3. The data derive from a study of blood T cell repertoires in COVID-19. Authors' analysis steps: Estimated nucleated cell counts came from reference gene primer amplification. This table comes from immunoSEQ multiplex PCR, and its TCRdb copy is limited to in-frame clones, with some not included. For V, J and clone size, that table is used; D and trimming come from the DNA. Here the sample spans around 20,000 clones, around 67% being singletons. V shed 5 bases, J shed 3 bases, and the junction held 4 bases outside the gene matches. The CDR3 totals 14 residues. The germline CDR1 and CDR2 sequences are SNHLY and FYNNEI.

The V gene is TRBV2, the J gene TRBJ2-3, with TRBD2 matching over 8 bases. The source material was peripheral blood. This sequence originates from a human donor in a cohort sampled during active or convalescent COVID-19. CDR3 nucleotides: TGTGCCAGCAGTCGTGGGACTAGAACAGATACGCAGTATTTT. Translating gives CASSRGTRTDTQYF.